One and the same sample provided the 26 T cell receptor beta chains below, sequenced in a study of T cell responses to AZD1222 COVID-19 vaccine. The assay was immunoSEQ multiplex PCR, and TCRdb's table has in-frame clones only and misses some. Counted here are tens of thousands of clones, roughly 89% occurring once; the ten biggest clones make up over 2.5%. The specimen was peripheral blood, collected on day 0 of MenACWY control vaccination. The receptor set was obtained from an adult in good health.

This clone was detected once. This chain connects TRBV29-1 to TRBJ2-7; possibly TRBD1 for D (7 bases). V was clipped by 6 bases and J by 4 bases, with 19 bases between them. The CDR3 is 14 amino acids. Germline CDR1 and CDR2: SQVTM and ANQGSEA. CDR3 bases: TGCAGCGTCGGCGGGACAGAGAGTCATTACGAGCAGTACTTC. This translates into CSVGGTESHYEQYF.

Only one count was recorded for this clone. The CDR3 sequence is CASSRALAGEASSTDTQYF. In DNA, the CDR3 is TGTGCCAGCAGCCGGGCACTAGCGGGGGAGGCGTCTAGCACAGATACGCAGTATTTT. J is TRBJ2-3 and V is TRBV5-6; 11 positions agree with TRBD2. The germline gives CDR1 SGHDT, CDR2 YYEEEE. With 4 bases clipped from V and 0 bases from J, the junction kept 13 bases outside the gene matches. The CDR3 covers 19 residues. The whole variable domain, filled in from reference TRBV5-6 and TRBJ2-3, reads DAGVTQSPTHLIKTRGQQVTLRCSPKSGHDTVSWYQQALGQGPQFIFQYYEEEERQRGNFPDRFSGHQFPNYSSELNVNALLLGDSALYLCASSRALAGEASSTDTQYFGPGTRLTVL.

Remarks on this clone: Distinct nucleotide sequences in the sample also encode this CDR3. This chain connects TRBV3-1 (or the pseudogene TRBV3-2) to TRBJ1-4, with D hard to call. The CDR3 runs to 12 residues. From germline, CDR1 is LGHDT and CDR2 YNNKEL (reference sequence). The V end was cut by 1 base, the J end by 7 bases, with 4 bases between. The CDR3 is CASSQGREKLFF. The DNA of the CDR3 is TGTGCCAGCAGCCAAGGTCGTGAAAAACTGTTTTTT.

CDR3 residues: CASSPPGLRSYEQYF. The DNA for the CDR3 is TGTGCCAGCAGTCCTCCGGGACTACGATCCTACGAGCAGTACTTC. V and J are TRBV2 and TRBJ2-7; 7 positions agree with TRBD2. CDR1 SNHLY and CDR2 FYNNEI come from the germline V gene. The length of the CDR3 is 15 residues. The V segment lost 5 bases and the J segment 1 base; nucleotides outside the gene matches: 8.

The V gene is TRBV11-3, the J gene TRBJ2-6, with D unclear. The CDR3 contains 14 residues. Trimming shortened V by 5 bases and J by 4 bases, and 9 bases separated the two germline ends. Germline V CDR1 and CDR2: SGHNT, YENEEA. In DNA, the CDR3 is TGTGCCAGCAGCCTCTTATCAGGGGCCAACGTCCTGACTTTC. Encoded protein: CASSLLSGANVLTF. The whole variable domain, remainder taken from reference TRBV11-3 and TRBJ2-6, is EAGVVQSPRYKIIEKKQPVAFWCNPISGHNTLYWYLQNLGQGPELLIRYENEEAVDDSQLPKDRFSAERLKGVDSTLKIQPAELGDSAVYLCASSLLSGANVLTFGAGSRLTVL.

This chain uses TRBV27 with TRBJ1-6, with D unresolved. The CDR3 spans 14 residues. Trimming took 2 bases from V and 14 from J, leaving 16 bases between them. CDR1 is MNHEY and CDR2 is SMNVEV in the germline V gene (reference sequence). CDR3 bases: TGTGCCAGCAGTTTAGACCCGAAGAGGACGGCCCTCCACTTT. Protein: CASSLDPKRTALHF.

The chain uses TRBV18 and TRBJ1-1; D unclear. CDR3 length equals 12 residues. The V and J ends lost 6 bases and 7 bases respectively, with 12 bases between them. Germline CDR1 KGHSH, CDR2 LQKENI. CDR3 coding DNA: TGTGCCAGCTCGGCCGGACCTGTTGAAGCTTTCTTT. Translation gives CASSAGPVEAFF.

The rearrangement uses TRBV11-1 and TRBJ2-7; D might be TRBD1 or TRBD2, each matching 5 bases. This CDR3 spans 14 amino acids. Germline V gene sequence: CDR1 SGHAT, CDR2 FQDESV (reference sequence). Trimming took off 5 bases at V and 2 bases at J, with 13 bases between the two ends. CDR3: CASSPRDRPYEQYF. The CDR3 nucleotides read TGTGCCAGCAGCCCTCGGGACCGGCCCTACGAGCAGTACTTC.

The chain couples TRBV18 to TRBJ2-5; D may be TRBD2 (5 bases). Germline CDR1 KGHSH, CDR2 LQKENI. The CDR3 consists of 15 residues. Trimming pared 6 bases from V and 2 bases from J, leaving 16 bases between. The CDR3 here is CASSPRVARQETQYF. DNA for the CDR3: TGTGCCAGCTCCCCGCGGGTAGCTCGACAAGAGACCCAGTACTTC.

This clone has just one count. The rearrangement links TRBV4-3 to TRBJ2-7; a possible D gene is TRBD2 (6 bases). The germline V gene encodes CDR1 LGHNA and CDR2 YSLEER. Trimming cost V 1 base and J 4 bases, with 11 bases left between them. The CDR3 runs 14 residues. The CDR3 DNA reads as TGCGCCAGCAGCCAAGCATCCCGGGGGTACGAGCAGTACTTC. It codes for CASSQASRGYEQYF.

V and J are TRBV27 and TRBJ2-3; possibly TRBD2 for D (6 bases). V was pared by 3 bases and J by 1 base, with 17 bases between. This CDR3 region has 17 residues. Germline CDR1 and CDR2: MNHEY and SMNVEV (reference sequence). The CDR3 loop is CASSFDVGRGRTDTQYF. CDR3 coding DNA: TGTGCCAGCAGTTTTGATGTAGGGCGGGGCCGCACAGATACGCAGTATTTT.

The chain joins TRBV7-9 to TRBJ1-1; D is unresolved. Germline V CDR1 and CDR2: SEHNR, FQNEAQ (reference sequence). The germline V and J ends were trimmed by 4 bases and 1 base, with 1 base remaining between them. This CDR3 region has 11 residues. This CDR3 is CASSSNTEAFF. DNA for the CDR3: TGTGCCAGCAGCTCGAACACTGAAGCTTTCTTT.

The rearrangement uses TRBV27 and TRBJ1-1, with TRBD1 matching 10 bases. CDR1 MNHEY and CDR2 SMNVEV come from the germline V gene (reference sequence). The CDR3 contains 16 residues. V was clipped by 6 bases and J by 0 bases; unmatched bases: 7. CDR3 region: CASSDRGQGLNTEAFF. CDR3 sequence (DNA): TGTGCCAGCAGCGACCGGGGACAGGGGCTGAACACTGAAGCTTTCTTT.

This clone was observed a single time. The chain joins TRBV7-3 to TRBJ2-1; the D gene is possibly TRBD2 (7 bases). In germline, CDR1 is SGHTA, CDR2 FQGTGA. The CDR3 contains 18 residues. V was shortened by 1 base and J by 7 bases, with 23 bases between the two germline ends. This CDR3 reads CASSLNPSVGGLLNEQFF. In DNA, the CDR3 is TGTGCCAGCAGCTTAAACCCCTCAGTGGGGGGGCTATTGAATGAGCAGTTCTTC.

The DNA for the CDR3 is TGTGCCAGCTTCGATCAGGAGTACGAGCAGTACTTC. This encodes CASFDQEYEQYF. The chain links TRBV12-1 to TRBJ2-7. TRBV12-1 is labeled a pseudogene. The length of the CDR3 is 12 residues.

CDR3 nucleotide sequence: TGTGCCAGCAGTTTAAGACCAGATACGCAGTATTTT. This gives the protein CASSLRPDTQYF. The chain links TRBV28 to TRBJ2-3; D gene ambiguous. Germline V gene lookup returns CDR1 MDHEN and CDR2 SYDVKM. V shed 2 bases and J shed 4 bases, with 4 bases lying between them. This CDR3 region has 12 residues.

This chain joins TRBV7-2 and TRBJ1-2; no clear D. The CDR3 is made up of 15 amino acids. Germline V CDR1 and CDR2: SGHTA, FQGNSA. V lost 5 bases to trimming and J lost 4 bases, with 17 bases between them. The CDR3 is CASSPSSGDRYGYTF. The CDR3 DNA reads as TGTGCCAGCAGCCCTTCGAGCGGGGATCGCTATGGCTACACCTTC.

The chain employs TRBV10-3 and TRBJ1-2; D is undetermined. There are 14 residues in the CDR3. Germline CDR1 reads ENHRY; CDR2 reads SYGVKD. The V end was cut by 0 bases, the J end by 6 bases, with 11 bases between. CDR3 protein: CAISESWAIDGYTF. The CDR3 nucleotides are TGTGCCATCAGTGAGTCGTGGGCCATAGATGGCTACACCTTC.

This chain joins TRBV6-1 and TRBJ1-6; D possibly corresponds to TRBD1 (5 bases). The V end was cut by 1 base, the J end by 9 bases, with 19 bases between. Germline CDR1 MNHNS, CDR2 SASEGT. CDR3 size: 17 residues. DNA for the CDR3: TGTGCCAGCAGTGAAGGGTTTCGGTGGGGGATGGTTTCACCCCTCCACTTT. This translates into CASSEGFRWGMVSPLHF.

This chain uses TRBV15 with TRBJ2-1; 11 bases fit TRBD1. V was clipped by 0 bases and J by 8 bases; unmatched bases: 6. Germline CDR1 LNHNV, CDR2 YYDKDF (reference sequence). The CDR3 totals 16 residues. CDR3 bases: TGTGCCACCAGCAGAGATAACGGACAGGGGGCCTATGAGCAGTTCTTC. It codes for CATSRDNGQGAYEQFF.

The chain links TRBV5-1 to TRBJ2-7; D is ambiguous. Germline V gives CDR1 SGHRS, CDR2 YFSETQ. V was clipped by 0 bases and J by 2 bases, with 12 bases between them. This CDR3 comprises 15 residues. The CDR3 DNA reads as TGCGCCAGCAGCTTGGACAGCCACCTAACCTACGAGCAGTACTTC. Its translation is CASSLDSHLTYEQYF.

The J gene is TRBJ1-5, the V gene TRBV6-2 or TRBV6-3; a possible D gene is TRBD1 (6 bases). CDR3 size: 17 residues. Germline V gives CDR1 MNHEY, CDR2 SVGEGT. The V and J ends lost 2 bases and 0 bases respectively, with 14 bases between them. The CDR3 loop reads CASSYSSPGASNQPQHF. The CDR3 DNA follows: TGTGCCAGCAGTTACAGTTCTCCGGGGGCTAGCAATCAGCCCCAGCATTTT.

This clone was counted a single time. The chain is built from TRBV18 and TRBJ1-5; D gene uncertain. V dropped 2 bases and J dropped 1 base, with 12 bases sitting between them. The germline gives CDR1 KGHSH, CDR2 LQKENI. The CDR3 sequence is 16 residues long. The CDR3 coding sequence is TGTGCCAGCTCACCAGGCCCAGGTCGCAGCAATCAGCCCCAGCATTTT. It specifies CASSPGPGRSNQPQHF.

DNA of the CDR3: TGTGCCAGCAGCGTAGGTACAGAAAATCAGCCCCAGCATTTT. Its protein product is CASSVGTENQPQHF. V gene TRBV9 combines with J gene TRBJ1-5; D gene unclear. This CDR3 spans 14 amino acids. Germline CDR1 is SGDLS and CDR2 is YYNGEE. V was clipped by 0 bases and J by 4 bases, with 8 bases between them.

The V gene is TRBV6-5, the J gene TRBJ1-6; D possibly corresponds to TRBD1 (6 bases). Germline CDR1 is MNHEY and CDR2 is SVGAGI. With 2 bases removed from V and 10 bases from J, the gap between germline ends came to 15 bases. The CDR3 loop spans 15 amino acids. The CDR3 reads CASSYASGQLSPLHF. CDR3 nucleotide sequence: TGTGCCAGCAGTTACGCCTCCGGACAGCTATCACCCCTCCACTTT.

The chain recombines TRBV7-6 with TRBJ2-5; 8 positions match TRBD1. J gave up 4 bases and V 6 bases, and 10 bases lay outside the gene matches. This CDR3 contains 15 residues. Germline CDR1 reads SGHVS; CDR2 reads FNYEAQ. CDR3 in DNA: TGTGCCAGCAGTTCTAGCCAGGACAGGGTAGAGACCCAGTACTTC. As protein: CASSSSQDRVETQYF.